Described below is a single T cell receptor beta chain sequence and its context. Its antigen is unidentified. These data originate in a study of cytomegalovirus exposure and HLA in healthy donors. Study-level results: Analysis performed later found over 15,000 TCR beta sequences associated with HLA alleles at 0.05 false discovery rate. Later findings reportedly placed an Asian-associated ancestry cluster below the 666-donor mean for N-insertions.

The PCR was carried out with 60 Vbeta primers and 13 Jbeta primers. The repertoire was sequenced with immunoSEQ multiplex PCR; TCRdb's copy has only in-frame clones and lacks some. The sample consists of about 150,000 clones, roughly 72% of them appearing once. The CDR3 covers 16 residues. From germline, CDR1 is SGHTA and CDR2 FQGNSA. Trimming removed 6 bases from V and 4 bases from J, with 18 bases in between. Material: PBMCs. The clonotype comes from a man aged 35 to 55 in good health and CMV-seronegative. The rearrangement joins TRBV7-2 to TRBJ2-2; D is perhaps TRBD2 (5 bases). The CDR3 nucleotides are TGTGCCAGCAGTTTCACCGGGATAGAGGTCACCGGGGAGCTGTTTTTT. It translates to CASSFTGIEVTGELFF.